This entry concerns a single T cell receptor beta chain. Antigen unknown. This specimen belongs to a study of cytomegalovirus exposure and HLA in healthy donors. Whole-study context: Earlier findings included some 120 million unique TCR beta sequences obtained from 170 million or so T cells.

V shed 4 bases and J shed 5 bases, with 16 bases lying between them. Per germline, CDR1 SGHRS and CDR2 YFSETQ. The CDR3 contains 16 residues. Study outcomes and limitations: The classifier, whose performance was assessed in both the original and validation cohorts, reportedly diagnosed cytomegalovirus status with high specificity and sensitivity. TCR beta sequences reportedly predicted most subjects' HLA-A and HLA-B alleles accurately. One cluster of highly shared sequence variants probably arose as a sequencing artifact.

In the PCR, 60 Vbeta and 13 Jbeta primers were used. Profiled with immunoSEQ multiplex PCR; TCRdb holds only in-frame clones, not every one. The table records about 200,000 clones, roughly 13% of them present only once. The TCR was taken from a man aged 45-65 years in good health and CMV-seropositive. The chain has TRBV5-1 and TRBJ1-6, with TRBD1 as a possible D gene (6 bases). Specimen: PBMCs. The CDR3 coding sequence is TGCGCCAGCAGCCTAATGACAGGCCCCGATAATTCACCCCTCCACTTT. Protein product: CASSLMTGPDNSPLHF.